This T cell receptor beta chain was found in a study of cytomegalovirus exposure and HLA in healthy donors. This CDR3 spans 15 amino acids. Trimming pared 2 bases from V and 4 bases from J, leaving 15 bases between. Germline loops: CDR1 MDHEN, CDR2 SYDVKM. As regards this clone: Its antigen is not known.

Points from the study as a whole: TCR beta chains numbering 164 were designated cytomegalovirus-associated. A few CMV-associated chains proved CMV antigen-specific in vitro. A later analysis showed HLA-associated TCR beta chains outstripping equally common others in clonal expansion.

The PCR was carried out with 60 Vbeta primers and 13 Jbeta primers. Profiling relied on immunoSEQ multiplex PCR, and the TCRdb table lists in-frame clones only, not all of them. The top ten hold around 2.9% of the sample, which has 130,000 to 150,000 clones, nearly 80% seen once. The sample taken for sequencing was PBMCs. This TCR was recovered from a man in his forties in good health and CMV-seropositive. This chain connects TRBV28 to TRBJ2-7; weak D call: TRBD2 (6 bases). The DNA of the CDR3 is TGTGCCAGCAGTTTAAGGGACTCCATTAGATACGAGCAGTACTTC. This sequence encodes CASSLRDSIRYEQYF.